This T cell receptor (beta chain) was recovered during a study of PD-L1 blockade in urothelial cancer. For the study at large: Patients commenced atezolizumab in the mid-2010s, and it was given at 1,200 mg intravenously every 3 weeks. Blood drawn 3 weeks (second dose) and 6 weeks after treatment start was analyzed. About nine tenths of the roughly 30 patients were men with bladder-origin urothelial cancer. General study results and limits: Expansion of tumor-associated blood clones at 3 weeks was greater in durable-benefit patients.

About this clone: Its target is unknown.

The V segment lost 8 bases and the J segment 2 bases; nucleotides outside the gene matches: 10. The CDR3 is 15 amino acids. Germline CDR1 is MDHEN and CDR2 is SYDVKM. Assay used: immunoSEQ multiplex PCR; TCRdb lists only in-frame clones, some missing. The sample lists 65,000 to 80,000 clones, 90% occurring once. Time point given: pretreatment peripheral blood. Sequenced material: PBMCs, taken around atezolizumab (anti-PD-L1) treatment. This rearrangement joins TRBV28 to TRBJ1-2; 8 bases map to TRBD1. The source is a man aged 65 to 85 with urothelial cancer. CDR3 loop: CASQPLGTGNYGYTF. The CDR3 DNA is TGTGCCAGCCAGCCCTTGGGGACAGGAAACTATGGCTACACCTTC.